The entry below describes one T cell receptor (beta chain). Assay used: immunoSEQ multiplex PCR; TCRdb lists only in-frame clones, some missing. The sample consists of a few hundred thousand clones, around 90% of them appearing once. These data originate in a study of blood T cell repertoires in COVID-19. Across the whole study: In each case, the material was cDNA or gDNA derived from T cells, B-cell-depleted T cells, or PBMCs.

CDR1 and CDR2 from the germline V gene are MNHEY and SVGAGI. The CDR3 length is 11 residues. V was trimmed by 2 bases and J by 14 bases, leaving 12 bases between them. The TCR sequence derives from a woman between 18 and 29 years old who had recovered from COVID-19. Material: PBMCs or T cells enriched from blood (not recorded which). The chain is built from TRBV6-5 and TRBJ1-2; a weak D match, TRBD1 (6 bases). DNA for the CDR3: TGTGCCAGCAGTTACGGGGGCTCTGAAACCTTC. Translated, it gives CASSYGGSETF.